Listed below are T cell receptor beta chains from one sample, sequenced in a study of blood T cell repertoires in COVID-19. The data were produced by immunoSEQ multiplex PCR, yet TCRdb's version contains in-frame clones alone and is incomplete. The data contain 60,000 to 80,000 clones, roughly 84% of them singletons. Sequencing input: peripheral blood. The receptors originated from a man aged 45-65 years with active COVID-19. The CDR3 runs from the conserved cysteine through the conserved F or W. The order of the fields is V gene, D gene, clone size, J gene, CDR3 DNA, CDR3 protein. A D gene is named only where the DNA matches it firmly. Some rows mark clone size as missing; the rest say once, few, many or name a class of expanded clone.

TRBV6-5	NA	NA	TRBJ2-4	TGTGCCAGCGGATCAGGGGTCCGGGGCCCGCCGGATCAGTACTTC	CASGSGVRGPPDQYF
TRBV19	NA	NA	TRBJ2-5	TGTGCCAGTACCCGAGAAGAGACACTCAAAGAGACCCAGTACTTC	CASTREETLKETQYF
TRBV15	NA	NA	TRBJ1-5	TGTGCCACCAGCAGAGATCAGGGACAGCCCCAGCATTTT	CATSRDQGQPQHF
TRBV19	TRBD2	NA	TRBJ2-1	TGTGCCAGTAGTATAGATCAAGGTGGGCTAGCGGGACAGTTCTTC	CASSIDQGGLAGQFF
TRBV6-5	NA	NA	TRBJ1-2	TGTGCCAGCATAGACAGTCGAGTTATGTCCGGCTACACCTTC	CASIDSRVMSGYTF
TRBV19	TRBD1	NA	TRBJ1-2	TGTGCCAGTAGTATAGCCGACAGGGGCGGCTATGGCTACACCTTC	CASSIADRGGYGYTF
TRBV9	NA	NA	TRBJ2-5	TGTGCCAGCAGCGTAGAGGGCAGGGGCTGGGAGACCCAGTACTTC	CASSVEGRGWETQYF
TRBV7-7	NA	NA	TRBJ2-1	TGTGCTAGCAGCTTAGGAGTCAACAATGAGCAGTTCTTC	CASSLGVNNEQFF
TRBV11-2	NA	NA	TRBJ2-7	TGTGCCAGCAGCTTAGGGGGCCGACCGAGCTCCTACGAGCAGTACTTC	CASSLGGRPSSYEQYF
TRBV5-1	TRBD2	NA	TRBJ2-3	TGCGCCAGCAGCTTGGCCGTACTAGCGGGACCCACAGATACGCAGTATTTT	CASSLAVLAGPTDTQYF
TRBV9	NA	few	TRBJ2-7	TGTGCCAGCAGCCTACAGGGTCACGAGCAGTACTTC	CASSLQGHEQYF
TRBV27	NA	NA	TRBJ2-1	TGTGCCAGCAGGGCACAATGGTTCACTGAGCAGTTCTTC	CASRAQWFTEQFF
TRBV14	NA	NA	TRBJ1-2	TGTGCCAGCAGCCCTCAGGGTTACGGCTACACCTTC	CASSPQGYGYTF
TRBV7-8	NA	NA	TRBJ1-1	TGTGCCAGCAGCCCTAACGGGGTCGGATCTTTCTTT	CASSPNGVGSFF
TRBV7-7	TRBD1	NA	TRBJ2-1	TGTGCCAGCAGCTCCCGGGACAGGGGGAATGAGCAGTTCTTC	CASSSRDRGNEQFF
TRBV4-1	TRBD2	NA	TRBJ2-7	TGCGCCAGCAGCCCCGGCGCGGGGACTAGCGACTCCAGGGACTACGAGCAGTACTTC	CASSPGAGTSDSRDYEQYF
TRBV19	TRBD1	NA	TRBJ1-2	TGTGCCAGTAGTTTCACAGGGGGCGCGAACTATGGCTACACCTTC	CASSFTGGANYGYTF
TRBV5-1	NA	NA	TRBJ1-1	TGCGCCAGCAGCTTGGCCGCACAGAATGAAGCTTTCTTT	CASSLAAQNEAFF
TRBV7-9	NA	NA	TRBJ2-1	TGTGCCAGCAGACGCCGGGACTCGTACAATGAGCAGTTCTTC	CASRRRDSYNEQFF
TRBV5-6	NA	NA	TRBJ1-2	TGTGCCAGCAGCTTGCCTGCCATGGCGGGCGATGGCTACACCTTC	CASSLPAMAGDGYTF
TRBV7-9	NA	once	TRBJ2-1	TGTGCCAGCAGCCCCCGCTCGTGGTCCGTAGTTCTAAACAATGAGCAGTTCTTC	CASSPRSWSVVLNNEQFF
TRBV24-1	NA	NA	TRBJ2-7	TGTGCCACCCGGGTGGGGGGTCTCCTCCACGAGCAGTACTTC	CATRVGGLLHEQYF
TRBV7-9	NA	once	TRBJ1-3	TGTGCCAGCAGCTTGTCTACATGGGGGAGGACTGGAAACACCATATATTTT	CASSLSTWGRTGNTIYF
TRBV6-5	TRBD1	NA	TRBJ2-7	TGTGCCAGCAGTTCAACAGGGGGCTACGAGCAGTACTTC	CASSSTGGYEQYF
TRBV12-5	TRBD2	NA	TRBJ2-1	TGTGCTAGTGGTTTGGTATGGGTAGCGGGAGAAACCTACAATGAGCAGTTCTTC	CASGLVWVAGETYNEQFF
TRBV7-8	NA	few	TRBJ1-5	TGTGCCAGCAGCTCAGATAGCAATCAGCCCCAGCATTTT	CASSSDSNQPQHF
TRBV29-1	NA	NA	TRBJ1-1	TGCAGCGTTGCGACACGGAACACTGAAGCTTTCTTT	CSVATRNTEAFF
TRBV20-1	NA	NA	TRBJ2-1	TGCAGTGCTAGCATGGCTAGTGAGCAGTTCTTC	CSASMASEQFF
TRBV11-2	NA	NA	TRBJ2-7	TGTGCCAGCAGCTTTAACCCAGCCTACGAGCAGTACTTC	CASSFNPAYEQYF
TRBV5-1	TRBD2	NA	TRBJ2-7	TGCGCCAGCAGCTTGGGCACTAGCGGGAGGAGGGTCGGATACGAGCAGTACTTC	CASSLGTSGRRVGYEQYF
TRBV25-1	TRBD1	NA	TRBJ2-3	TGTGCCAGCACCCCGGACAGGATTGTAGACACGCAGTATTTT	CASTPDRIVDTQYF
TRBV19	NA	NA	TRBJ2-3	TGTGCCAGTAGTATACCGACTCTTCGGGGGGAACAGGGGGTGGCAGATACGCAGTATTTT	CASSIPTLRGEQGVADTQYF
TRBV5-1	NA	NA	TRBJ2-7	TGCGCCAGCAGCTTTGAACAGGAGGGCCCCTACGAGCAGTACTTC	CASSFEQEGPYEQYF
TRBV7-2	NA	NA	TRBJ2-2	TGTGCCAGCAGCTTAGCGGGACTTAAAGGGGAGCTGTTTTTT	CASSLAGLKGELFF
TRBV6-6	NA	few	TRBJ2-2	TGTGCCAGCAGTTACTCCGCGCCCGGGGAGCTGTTTTTT	CASSYSAPGELFF
TRBV3-1/TRBV3-2	NA	NA	TRBJ1-1	TGTGCCAGCAGCCAAGCGGGTGTCACTGAAGCTTTCTTT	CASSQAGVTEAFF
TRBV18	NA	once	TRBJ1-4	TGTGCCAGCTCACTAACTCAGGGTTCCAGGGGTGAAAAACTGTTTTTT	CASSLTQGSRGEKLFF
TRBV11-3	NA	NA	TRBJ2-1	TGTGCCAGCAGCCGATCAGGGGGGAGCTCCTACAATGAGCAGTTCTTC	CASSRSGGSSYNEQFF
TRBV19	NA	NA	TRBJ1-2	TGTGCCAGTAGTCCCCCGGGGGAGGGGCTAAGCTATGGCTACACCTTC	CASSPPGEGLSYGYTF
TRBV6-6	NA	NA	TRBJ1-5	TGTGCCAGCAGTTACTCGTCCCAGGGTGGCAATCAGCCCCAGCATTTT	CASSYSSQGGNQPQHF
TRBV2	NA	NA	TRBJ1-5	TGTGCCAGCCAGCGGGACGTAGGGAGCAATCAGCCCCAGCATTTT	CASQRDVGSNQPQHF
TRBV5-6	NA	NA	TRBJ1-1	TGTGCCAGCAGCTCCGCAGGGTATGAAGCTTTCTTT	CASSSAGYEAFF
TRBV19	TRBD1	NA	TRBJ1-5	TGTGCCAGTAGCACAGCCGGACAGGGTCTTTCGCACAATCAGCCCCAGCATTTT	CASSTAGQGLSHNQPQHF
TRBV7-2	TRBD2	NA	TRBJ2-1	TGTGCCAGCAGCTTATTGCTAGCGGGCTACAATGAGCAGTTCTTC	CASSLLLAGYNEQFF
TRBV5-1	TRBD2	once	TRBJ2-2	TGCGCCAGCAGCTTAAGCGCGGGAGGAAACACCGGGGAGCTGTTTTTT	CASSLSAGGNTGELFF
TRBV2	TRBD2	NA	TRBJ2-7	TGTGCCAGCAGCGTAAGGGCTAGCGGCTCCTACGAGCAGTACTTC	CASSVRASGSYEQYF
TRBV5-1	NA	NA	TRBJ2-2	TGCGCCAGCAGCTTGGCAGGGGCCACCGGGGAGCTGTTTTTT	CASSLAGATGELFF
TRBV10-3	NA	few	TRBJ1-2	TGTGCCATCAGTGCGCCACGGCAGAGCGAAGCTGGCTACACCTTC	CAISAPRQSEAGYTF
TRBV19	NA	NA	TRBJ2-5	TGTGCCGCCGGGGGTATCGGACGGCAAGAGACCCAGTACTTC	CAAGGIGRQETQYF
TRBV19	NA	NA	TRBJ2-3	TGTGCCAGTACCACCGTCGGGACTACAGATACGCAGTATTTT	CASTTVGTTDTQYF